This paragraph reports one TCR beta chain. Its antigen is as yet unknown. The data belong to a study of cytomegalovirus exposure and HLA in healthy donors. Study-wide findings and caveats: In vitro testing confirmed a few CMV-associated chains as specific for CMV antigens. The study labeled 164 TCR beta chains cytomegalovirus-associated.

There are 16 residues in the CDR3. Germline trimming cut 0 bases from V and 5 bases from J; bases unmatched to any gene: 5. Germline assignment: CDR1 ENHRY and CDR2 SYGVKD. Data came from immunoSEQ multiplex PCR; TCRdb stores just in-frame clones and leaves some out. Found here are about 180,000 clones, roughly 86% of them singletons; the top ten hold about 2.5%. This TCR was sampled from a man younger than 30 in good health and CMV-seropositive. The sample was PBMCs. This chain joins TRBV10-3 and TRBJ2-1; TRBD2 matches 9 bases. The CDR3 here is CAISESPSGTNNEQFF. The CDR3 nucleotides read TGTGCCATCAGTGAGTCGCCTAGCGGGACAAACAATGAGCAGTTCTTC.